This T cell receptor beta chain was sequenced in a study of T cell changes during pregnancy in multiple sclerosis. The repertoire was sequenced with immunoSEQ multiplex PCR; TCRdb's copy has only in-frame clones and lacks some. The sample records tens of thousands of clones, roughly 92% being singletons. This CDR3 contains 15 residues. The germline CDR1 and CDR2 sequences are SGHRS and YFSETQ. V lost 0 bases, J lost 6 bases, and 6 bases stayed unmatched. The sequencing here drew on CD4+ T cells from peripheral blood mononuclear cells, taken before pregnancy. This sequence originates from a female donor with multiple sclerosis, enrolled in a pregnancy study. V usage is TRBV5-1 and J usage is TRBJ1-1; the match to TRBD1 covers 9 bases. The CDR3 coding sequence is TGCGCCAGCAGCTTGGGGGGGACAGGGTTATCTGAAGCTTTCTTT. It codes for CASSLGGTGLSEAFF.